This T cell receptor (beta chain) was captured in a study of OX40 agonist ivuxolimab in advanced cancers. CDR3 length: 18 residues. Trimming took 3 bases from V and 2 from J; bases not matched to a gene: 14. In germline, CDR1 is LGHNA, CDR2 YSLEER. Method: immunoSEQ multiplex PCR; TCRdb's copy keeps in-frame clones and lacks some. The table records around 38,000 clones, roughly 85% of them present only once. The source was CD4+ or CD8+ T cells sorted from blood, collected in a trial of the OX40 agonist ivuxolimab. This TCR was recovered from an adult with an advanced solid tumor such as melanoma, head and neck, liver or kidney cancer. The chain has TRBV4-3 and TRBJ1-1, with 8 nucleotides matching TRBD1. The CDR3, as DNA: TGCGCCAGCAGCCATGGTACACCGGGACAGGTTTCTAACACTGAAGCTTTCTTT. Its protein product is CASSHGTPGQVSNTEAFF.